These 25 T cell receptor beta chains came from one sample sequenced in a study of cytomegalovirus exposure and HLA in healthy donors. The PCR ran on 60 Vbeta and 13 Jbeta primers. Here immunoSEQ multiplex PCR was the method, and the copy in TCRdb shows in-frame clones only, minus some. The repertoire holds 100,000 to 150,000 clones, with over 75% as singletons. The sequenced sample consisted of PBMCs. All receptors come from a man in his thirties or forties in good health and CMV-seronegative.

This chain links TRBV7-2 with TRBJ1-3; possible D gene TRBD1, 5 bases. The V and J ends lost 1 base and 2 bases respectively, with 9 bases between them. This CDR3 comprises 15 residues. Germline V gene sequence: CDR1 SGHTA, CDR2 FQGNSA. Here the CDR3 reads CASSLVPRAGNTIYF. Written as DNA, the CDR3 is TGTGCCAGCAGCTTAGTTCCCAGGGCTGGAAACACCATATATTTT.

This clone was seen once. V is TRBV5-1 and J is TRBJ2-7, with D possibly TRBD1 on 9 matching bases. The CDR3 has 18 residues. CDR1 and CDR2 from the germline V gene are SGHRS and YFSETQ. Trimming shortened V by 4 bases and J by 4 bases, and 27 bases separated the two germline ends. CDR3 amino acids: CASSAQGTGPGLGYEQYF. In nucleotides, the CDR3 is TGCGCCAGCAGCGCTCAAGGGACAGGGCCGGGACTAGGGTACGAGCAGTACTTC.

The chain has TRBV29-1 and TRBJ2-1, with D perhaps TRBD1 (7 bases). Trimming cost V 7 bases and J 7 bases, with 32 bases left between them. From germline, CDR1 is SQVTM and CDR2 ANQGSEA. This CDR3 comprises 18 residues. The CDR3 here is CSAWPVPGQGGGLNEQFF. CDR3 nucleotides: TGCAGCGCGTGGCCGGTCCCGGGGCAGGGGGGAGGACTAAATGAGCAGTTCTTC.

The chain is built from TRBV15 and TRBJ2-1; tentative D call: TRBD2 (6 bases). The V end was cut by 3 bases, the J end by 5 bases, with 17 bases between. CDR1 and CDR2 from the germline V gene are LNHNV and YYDKDF (reference sequence). The CDR3 is made up of 16 amino acids. The CDR3 region has the DNA TGTGCCACCAGCAGCGGACTACGTGGGACGGACAATGAGCAGTTCTTC. Amino acid sequence: CATSSGLRGTDNEQFF.

The J gene is TRBJ1-5, the V gene TRBV30; D is undetermined. CDR3 length: 13 amino acids. Per the germline V gene, CDR1 is GTSNPN and CDR2 is SVGIG (reference sequence). Trimming removed 3 bases from V and 4 bases from J, with 10 bases in between. CDR3 loop: CAWSPTENQPQHF. For the CDR3, the DNA is TGTGCCTGGAGCCCTACCGAGAATCAGCCCCAGCATTTT.

This chain joins TRBV6-1 and TRBJ2-1; 9 nucleotides agree with TRBD1. Losses at the gene ends were 8 bases for V and 3 bases for J; bases not matched to a gene: 8. Germline V gene lookup returns CDR1 MNHNS and CDR2 SASEGT. The CDR3 consists of 15 residues. The CDR3 bases are TGTGCCAGCCCCAACGGACAGGGGAACTACAATGAGCAGTTCTTC. Translation gives CASPNGQGNYNEQFF.

The rearrangement links TRBV7-9 to TRBJ1-2, with 9 nucleotides matching TRBD1. The germline V gene encodes CDR1 SEHNR and CDR2 FQNEAQ (reference sequence). The V segment lost 5 bases and the J segment 3 bases; nucleotides outside the gene matches: 7. The CDR3 extends over 15 amino acids. CDR3 region: CASSPWDRDDYGYTF. The CDR3 nucleotides read TGTGCCAGCAGCCCATGGGACAGGGACGACTATGGCTACACCTTC.

The CDR3 loop reads CASSLGGQGGEETQYF. The CDR3 coding sequence is TGCGCCAGCAGCTTGGGGGGACAGGGGGGTGAGGAGACCCAGTACTTC. V usage is TRBV5-1 and J usage is TRBJ2-5; TRBD1 matches 11 bases. Germline CDR1 SGHRS, CDR2 YFSETQ. Trimming at V came to 0 bases and at J to 5 bases, leaving 6 bases not matched to a gene. This CDR3 is built from 16 residues.

The table lists this clone with a few counts. V usage is TRBV4-3 and J usage is TRBJ2-2; TRBD2 matches at 11 bases. The V and J ends lost 5 bases and 2 bases, in that order; junction bases with no gene match: 4. The CDR3 totals 16 residues. Germline CDR1 and CDR2: LGHNA and YSLEER. In DNA form, the CDR3 reads TGCGCCAGCAGCTATGGGACTAGCGGAAACACCGGGGAGCTGTTTTTT. Translating gives CASSYGTSGNTGELFF.

This clone showed up just a few times. The CDR3 coding sequence is TGTGCCAGCAGTTCCACAGCAGGATCCGGCTACACCTTC. Its translation is CASSSTAGSGYTF. The rearrangement links TRBV6-5 to TRBJ1-2, with D unclear. The V gene lost 4 bases and the J gene lost 8 bases, with 14 bases spanning the gap. The CDR3 spans 13 residues. Germline CDR1 reads MNHEY; CDR2 reads SVGAGI.

The rearrangement links TRBV27 to TRBJ1-6; a weak D match, TRBD1 (5 bases). Trimming removed 7 bases from V and 6 bases from J, with 16 bases in between. Germline V gene sequence: CDR1 MNHEY, CDR2 SMNVEV (reference sequence). The length of the CDR3 is 15 residues. CDR3 loop: CASKTAGRLNSPLHF. Here the CDR3 DNA reads TGTGCCAGCAAAACGGCGGGACGGCTTAATTCACCCCTCCACTTT.

The chain carries TRBV2 and TRBJ2-3, with 14 bases aligning to TRBD2. Trimming removed 7 bases from V and 2 bases from J; junction bases left unmatched: 8. The CDR3 covers 17 residues. The germline CDR1 and CDR2 sequences are SNHLY and FYNNEI. The CDR3 region has the DNA TGTGCCAGCACGGGACTAGCGGGGGTCCTAAACACAGATACGCAGTATTTT. Amino acids: CASTGLAGVLNTDTQYF.

The genes are TRBV5-4 and TRBJ1-1; D may be TRBD1 (6 bases). Trimming cost V 0 bases and J 2 bases, with 11 bases left between them. Per the germline V gene, CDR1 is SGHNT and CDR2 is YYREEE (reference sequence). CDR3 length: 15 amino acids. In nucleotides, the CDR3 is TGTGCCAGCAGCTTGGGTAACAGGGAAAACACTGAAGCTTTCTTT. It is translated as CASSLGNRENTEAFF.

The gene calls are TRBV19 and TRBJ2-4; 9 bases agree with TRBD1. The germline V gene has CDR1 LNHDA and CDR2 SQIVND (reference sequence). The CDR3 is 18 residues long. The V gene end was trimmed by 0 bases and the J gene end by 6 bases; junction bases not matched to a gene: 12. This CDR3 is CASSIDLGYGQGPNIQYF. The CDR3, as DNA: TGTGCCAGTAGTATAGATCTAGGCTACGGACAGGGGCCAAACATTCAGTACTTC.

The chain joins TRBV19 to TRBJ2-3; tentative D call: TRBD1 (6 bases). The V gene lost 5 bases and the J gene lost 2 bases, with 14 bases spanning the gap. This CDR3 is 15 amino acids long. Germline CDR1 reads LNHDA; CDR2 reads SQIVND (reference sequence). CDR3 bases: TGTGCCAGTAGTTGGAGCGACAGGTTCACAGATACGCAGTATTTT. As protein: CASSWSDRFTDTQYF. Together with reference TRBV19 and TRBJ2-3, the CDR3 gives the full variable domain: DGGITQSPKYLFRKEGQNVTLSCEQNLNHDAMYWYRQDPGQGLRLIYYSQIVNDFQKGDIAEGYSVSREKKESFPLTVTSAQKNPTAFYLCASSWSDRFTDTQYFGPGTRLTVL.

This clone turned up a few times. The J gene is TRBJ1-3, the V gene TRBV10-2; TRBD1 is a possible D gene (6 bases). Trimming stripped 4 bases from V and 15 bases from J, with 19 bases between. CDR1 WSHSY and CDR2 SAAADI come from the germline V gene. The CDR3 loop spans 13 amino acids. The CDR3 region has the DNA TGCGCCAGCAGTGCCACGGACAGAAGAACACAATATTTT. As protein: CASSATDRRTQYF.

This CDR3 reads CATSRDDRGGETQYF. The CDR3 DNA is TGTGCCACCAGCAGAGATGACCGGGGGGGGGAGACCCAGTACTTC. The chain carries TRBV15 and TRBJ2-5, with 8 bases identical to TRBD2. There are 15 residues in the CDR3. CDR1 and CDR2 (germline): LNHNV, YYDKDF (reference sequence). V was clipped by 0 bases and J by 5 bases; unmatched bases: 5.

This clone was seen only a few times. The V call is TRBV14, the J call TRBJ1-2, with TRBD1 matching 7 bases. The germline CDR1 and CDR2 sequences are SGHDN and FVKESK. Trimming at V came to 4 bases and at J to 7 bases, leaving 9 bases not matched to a gene. The CDR3 is 14 amino acids. CDR3 protein: CASSLGQARGGYTF. The CDR3 DNA follows: TGTGCCAGCAGCCTAGGACAGGCTAGAGGTGGCTACACCTTC.

The rearrangement joins TRBV19 to TRBJ1-5, with TRBD1 matching 9 bases. V lost 6 bases, J lost 1 base, and 4 bases stayed unmatched. Germline CDR1 is LNHDA and CDR2 is SQIVND (reference sequence). This CDR3 contains 15 residues. This chain's CDR3 is CASREQGASNQPQHF. DNA of the CDR3: TGTGCCAGTAGGGAACAGGGGGCAAGCAATCAGCCCCAGCATTTT.

This chain links TRBV7-2 with TRBJ2-7; a possible D gene is TRBD2 (6 bases). V shed 1 base and J shed 0 bases, with 13 bases lying between them. The CDR3 has 16 residues. CDR1 is SGHTA and CDR2 is FQGNSA in the germline V gene. CDR3: CASSLVGTGSSYEQYF. CDR3 DNA sequence: TGTGCCAGCAGCTTAGTAGGGACTGGAAGCTCCTACGAGCAGTACTTC.

The chain recombines TRBV19 with TRBJ2-7, with D possibly TRBD2 on 6 matching bases. Germline V gene sequence: CDR1 LNHDA, CDR2 SQIVND (reference sequence). The CDR3 contains 15 residues. V was shortened by 5 bases and J by 2 bases, with 16 bases between the two germline ends. CDR3 coding DNA: TGTGCCAGTAGTCCCGCAGTGGGGGGTACCTACGAGCAGTACTTC. This codes for CASSPAVGGTYEQYF.

This chain connects TRBV27 to TRBJ2-7; tentatively, D is TRBD2 (5 bases). Germline V gene data show CDR1 as MNHEY and CDR2 as SMNVEV (reference sequence). This CDR3 has 15 amino acids. Trimming took off 8 bases at V and 3 bases at J, with 20 bases between the two ends. The CDR3 bases are TGTGCCAGCTCCCCATTAGGGTCTCGGGGCTACGAGCAGTACTTC. It specifies CASSPLGSRGYEQYF.

This clone has a single count. CDR3 DNA sequence: TGTGCCAGCAGCTTGTCTGGTTACAGGGGGACCCAGTACTTC. This sequence encodes CASSLSGYRGTQYF. The chain carries TRBV7-9 and TRBJ2-5; 7 nucleotides align to TRBD1. This CDR3 comprises 14 residues. Germline V CDR1 and CDR2: SEHNR, FQNEAQ (reference sequence). Trimming took 3 bases from V and 7 from J; bases not matched to a gene: 8.

The V gene is TRBV12-5, the J gene TRBJ1-2, with D perhaps TRBD1 (6 bases). Germline CDR1 and CDR2: LGHNT and FRNRAP. This CDR3 has 17 amino acids. V lost 0 bases to trimming and J lost 6 bases, with 20 bases between them. The DNA for the CDR3 is TGTGCTAGTGGTTTGGTGTCAGGGACACTCCGGGGAGATGGCTACACCTTC. This encodes CASGLVSGTLRGDGYTF.

The chain combines TRBV5-1 with TRBJ2-5, with D perhaps matching TRBD1 (6 bases). The ends were cut back, 2 bases at V and 5 bases at J, with 10 bases in the middle. The CDR3 has 13 amino acids. The germline CDR1 and CDR2 sequences are SGHRS and YFSETQ. CDR3 amino acids: CASSLTGLETQYF. Written as DNA, the CDR3 is TGCGCCAGCAGCTTAACAGGGTTGGAGACCCAGTACTTC. The entire variable domain, with the rest obtained from reference TRBV5-1 and TRBJ2-5, is as follows: KAGVTQTPRYLIKTRGQQVTLSCSPISGHRSVSWYQQTPGQGLQFLFEYFSETQRNKGNFPGRFSGRQFSNSRSEMNVSTLELGDSALYLCASSLTGLETQYFGPGTRLLVL.